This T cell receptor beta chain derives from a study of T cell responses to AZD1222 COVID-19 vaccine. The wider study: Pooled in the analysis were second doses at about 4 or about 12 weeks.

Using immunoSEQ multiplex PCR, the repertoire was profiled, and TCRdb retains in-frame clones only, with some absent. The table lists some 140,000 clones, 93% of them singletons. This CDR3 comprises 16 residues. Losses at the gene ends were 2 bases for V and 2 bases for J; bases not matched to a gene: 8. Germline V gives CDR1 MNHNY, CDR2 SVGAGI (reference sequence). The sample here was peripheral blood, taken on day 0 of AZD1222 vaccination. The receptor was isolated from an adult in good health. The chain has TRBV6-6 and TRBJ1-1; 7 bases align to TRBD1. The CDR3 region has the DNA TGTGCCAGCAGTTACGCCCGACAGGGATCAAACACTGAAGCTTTCTTT. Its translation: CASSYARQGSNTEAFF.